The clone carrying this T cell receptor (beta chain) has just a few counts. The antigen is undetermined. This record comes from a study of T-cell reconstitution after alpha-beta-depleted transplantation in children. Study observations and caveats: Counts and diversity of T cells one year after transplant came mostly from newly produced T cells. Some patients' high day-60 TCRbeta diversity was traced to surviving recipient T cells and thymic progenitors.

Using unique molecular identifiers, the investigators prepared the TCRbeta library. TCRdb reprocessed the PCR reads via MiXCR and lists one record per CDR3 protein. The table has some 830,000 distinct CDR3 sequences, 15% to 20% seen once; the top ten hold around 5%. V shed 3 bases, J shed 4 bases, and the junction held 12 bases outside the gene matches. Germline lookup yields CDR1 LGHDT and CDR2 YNNKEL (reference sequence). The CDR3 totals 17 residues. The source of this sequence is a male patient aged 10 to 17 who had a stem cell transplant for acute lymphoblastic leukemia, so the T cells may come from the graft donor. The chain uses TRBV3-1 and TRBJ2-1; TRBD1 aligns across 7 bases. The source was PBMCs, mostly from graft donor cells, collected 360 days after TCRalphabeta/CD19-depleted stem cell transplant. The CDR3 is CASSHPTMGQQYNEQFF. The CDR3 DNA sequence: TGTGCCAGCAGCCACCCGACGATGGGACAGCAATACAATGAGCAGTTCTTC.